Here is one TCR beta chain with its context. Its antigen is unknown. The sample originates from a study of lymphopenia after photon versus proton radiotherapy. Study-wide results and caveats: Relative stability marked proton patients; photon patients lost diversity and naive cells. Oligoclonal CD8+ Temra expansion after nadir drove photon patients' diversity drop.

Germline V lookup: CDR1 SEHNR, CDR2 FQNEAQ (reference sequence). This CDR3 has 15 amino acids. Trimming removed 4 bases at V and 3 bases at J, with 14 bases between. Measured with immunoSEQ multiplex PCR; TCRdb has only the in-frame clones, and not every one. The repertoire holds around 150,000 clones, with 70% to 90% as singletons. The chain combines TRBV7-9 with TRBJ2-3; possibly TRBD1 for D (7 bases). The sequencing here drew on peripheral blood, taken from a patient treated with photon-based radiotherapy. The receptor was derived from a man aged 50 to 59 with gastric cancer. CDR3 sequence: CASSSGGKRTDTQYF. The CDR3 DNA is TGTGCCAGCAGCTCAGGGGGGAAAAGAACAGATACGCAGTATTTT.